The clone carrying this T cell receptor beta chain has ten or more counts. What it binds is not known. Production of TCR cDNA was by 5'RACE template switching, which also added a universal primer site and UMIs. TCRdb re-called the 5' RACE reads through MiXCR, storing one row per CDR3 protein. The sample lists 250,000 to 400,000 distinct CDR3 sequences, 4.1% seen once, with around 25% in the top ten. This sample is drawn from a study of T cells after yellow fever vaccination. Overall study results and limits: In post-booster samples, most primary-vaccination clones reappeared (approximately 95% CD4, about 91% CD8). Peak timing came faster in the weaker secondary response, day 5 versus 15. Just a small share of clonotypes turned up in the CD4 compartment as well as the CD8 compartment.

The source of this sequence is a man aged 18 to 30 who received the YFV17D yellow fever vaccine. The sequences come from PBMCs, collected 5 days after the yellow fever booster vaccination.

CDR3 sequence: CASSLLWQENTGELFF. CDR3 nucleotides: TGTGCCAGCAGCTTGTTGTGGCAGGAGAACACCGGGGAGCTGTTTTTT. The chain combines TRBV7-6 with TRBJ2-2, with D unclear. The CDR3 is 16 amino acids. Germline V lookup: CDR1 SGHVS, CDR2 FNYEAQ. Trimming removed 3 bases at V and 1 base at J, with 12 bases between. The entire variable domain, with the rest obtained from reference TRBV7-6 and TRBJ2-2, is as follows: GAGVSQSPRYKVTKRGQDVALRCDPISGHVSLYWYRQALGQGPEFLTYFNYEAQQDKSGLPNDRFSAERPEGSISTLTIQRTEQRDSAMYRCASSLLWQENTGELFFGEGSRLTVL.